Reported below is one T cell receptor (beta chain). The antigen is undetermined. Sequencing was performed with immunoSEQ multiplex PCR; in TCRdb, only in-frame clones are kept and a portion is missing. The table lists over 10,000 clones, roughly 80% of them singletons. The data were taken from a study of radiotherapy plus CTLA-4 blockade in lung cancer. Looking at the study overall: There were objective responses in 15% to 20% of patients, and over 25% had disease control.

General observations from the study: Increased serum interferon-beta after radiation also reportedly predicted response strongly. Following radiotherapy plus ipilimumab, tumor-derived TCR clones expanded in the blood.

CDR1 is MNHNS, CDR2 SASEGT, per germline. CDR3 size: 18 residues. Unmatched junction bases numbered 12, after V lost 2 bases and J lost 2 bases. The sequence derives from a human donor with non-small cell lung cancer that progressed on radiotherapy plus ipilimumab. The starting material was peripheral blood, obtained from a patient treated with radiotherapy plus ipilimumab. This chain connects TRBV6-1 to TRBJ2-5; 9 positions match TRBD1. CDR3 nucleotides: TGTGCCAGCAGTGAATTACGACAGGGGGGAGTCCGGCAAGAGACCCAGTACTTC. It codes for CASSELRQGGVRQETQYF.